The 13 T cell receptor beta chains presented below share a single source sample, sequenced in a study of T cells in Graves' hyperthyroidism and ophthalmopathy. The source material, RNA transcripts, was used to amplify TCR beta CDR3 regions. Researchers ran a first-round RT-PCR on the TCR CDR3 using the HTBI primer set. TCRdb redid the calling of the multiplex PCR reads with MiXCR, one entry per CDR3 protein. The sample includes hundreds of thousands of distinct CDR3 sequences, just under 20% of them seen just once. The sequenced sample was blood. The receptors stem from a man aged 40-55 years with Graves' ophthalmopathy.

This clonotype was seen many times. The chain combines TRBV11-2 with TRBJ2-5; no definite D call. The CDR3 has 11 residues. V was pared by 4 bases and J by 7 bases, with 7 bases between. CDR1 and CDR2 (germline): SGHAT, FQNNGV. Here the CDR3 DNA reads TGTGCCAGCAGCTCCCAGGTGACCCAGTACTTC. It is translated as CASSSQVTQYF.

This clonotype was seen many times. The V gene is TRBV6-2 or TRBV6-3, the J gene TRBJ1-1; 8 nucleotides match TRBD1. Germline V gene sequence: CDR1 MNHEY, CDR2 SVGEGT. The junction had 5 bases not matched to a gene; V was cut back by 7 bases and J by 1 base. This CDR3 comprises 14 residues. In DNA form, the CDR3 reads TGTGCCAGCACAAGACAGGGGACGAACACTGAAGCTTTCTTT. As protein: CASTRQGTNTEAFF.

The J gene is TRBJ2-1, the V gene TRBV20-1, with 7 bases lining up with TRBD2. Germline loops: CDR1 DFQATT, CDR2 SNEGSKA (reference sequence). V lost 5 bases, J lost 9 bases, and 16 bases stayed unmatched. The CDR3 extends over 15 amino acids. The CDR3, as DNA: TGCAGTGCTCAGACCGGTAGCGGCCGCGGGGGTGAGCAGTTCTTC. It codes for CSAQTGSGRGGEQFF.

On this clonotype: This sequence may be a read error, since a much larger clone differs from it by one base. The CDR3 reads CNARGLIGSYEQYF. As DNA, the CDR3 is TGCAATGCTAGAGGTCTCATAGGTTCCTACGAGCAGTACTTC. The chain combines TRBV20-1 with TRBJ2-7, with no clear D. CDR3 length equals 14 residues. The germline V gene encodes CDR1 DFQATT and CDR2 SNEGSKA (reference sequence).

About this clonotype itself: A clone one base away is much larger, so this may be a read error. The chain joins TRBV6-2 or TRBV6-3 to TRBJ2-2, with D possibly matching TRBD1 (6 bases). The germline V and J ends were trimmed by 0 bases and 4 bases, with 9 bases remaining between them. Germline CDR1 and CDR2: MNHEY and SVGEGT. This CDR3 spans 15 amino acids. The CDR3 DNA follows: TGTGCCAGCAGTTACTCGGACAGTGGCACCGGGGAGCTGTTTTTT. Protein sequence: CASSYSDSGTGELFF.

This sequence joins TRBV7-2 and TRBJ1-2; 9 bases align to TRBD1. This CDR3 has 15 amino acids. Germline-derived CDR1 and CDR2 are SGHTA and FQGNSA. V lost 5 bases, J lost 1 base, and 5 bases stayed unmatched. The CDR3 here is CASSAGTGFNYGYTF. The DNA for the CDR3 is TGTGCCAGCAGCGCCGGGACAGGGTTTAACTATGGCTACACCTTC.

This clonotype was detected only a few times. The V and J genes are TRBV29-1 and TRBJ2-7, with a tentative D call TRBD1 (5 bases). The CDR3 runs 12 residues. Germline V gene data show CDR1 as SQVTM and CDR2 as ANQGSEA. V gave up 6 bases and J gave up 2 bases, with 11 bases separating them. For the CDR3, the DNA is TGCAGCGTCGTAGCAGGGCCCTACGAGCAGTACTTC. Protein: CSVVAGPYEQYF.

J is TRBJ2-6 and V is TRBV10-3; 8 positions match TRBD1. This CDR3 is built from 14 residues. Germline CDR1 reads ENHRY; CDR2 reads SYGVKD. Trimming cost V 10 bases and J 4 bases; bases outside gene matches: 6. CDR3 bases: TGTGCCACCCAGACAGGGGACGGGGCCAACGTCCTGACTTTC. Protein sequence: CATQTGDGANVLTF.

The table lists this clonotype with a few counts. A read error may explain this, as a much larger clone is one base away. For the CDR3, the DNA is TGTGCCAGCAGCTTAGTTGGGGGGGACCACGAGCAGTACTTC. Encoded protein: CASSLVGGDHEQYF. The rearrangement uses TRBV7-8 and TRBJ2-7; 7 bases agree with TRBD2. Trimming at V came to 1 base and at J to 5 bases, leaving 5 bases not matched to a gene. CDR3 length equals 14 residues. Germline lookup yields CDR1 SGHVS and CDR2 FQNEAQ.

The V call is TRBV7-8, the J call TRBJ2-5, with 9 nucleotides matching TRBD2. Germline values: CDR1 SGHVS, CDR2 FQNEAQ. V lost 6 bases, J lost 4 bases, and 15 bases stayed unmatched. This CDR3 has 17 residues. The CDR3 DNA reads as TGTGCCAGCAGACCTCCAGGCGGGAGGGCCGGAGGAGAGACCCAGTACTTC. It is translated as CASRPPGGRAGGETQYF.

This clonotype has only a few counts. This chain uses TRBV30 with TRBJ1-6, with D hard to call. The CDR3 runs 14 residues. Germline V CDR1 and CDR2: GTSNPN, SVGIG (reference sequence). Trimming took 0 bases from V and 11 from J, leaving 14 bases between them. This chain's CDR3 is CAWSVGGPGTPLHF. DNA of the CDR3: TGTGCCTGGAGTGTAGGCGGTCCTGGGACACCCCTCCACTTT.

This clonotype was picked up many times. The J gene is TRBJ2-3, the V gene TRBV7-2; 11 nucleotides align to TRBD2. Germline V gene data show CDR1 as SGHTA and CDR2 as FQGNSA. This CDR3 contains 17 residues. Trimming took 1 base from V and 5 from J; bases not matched to a gene: 8. The CDR3 spells CASSLEGLAGGRDTQYF. Written as DNA, the CDR3 is TGTGCCAGCAGCTTAGAAGGGCTAGCGGGGGGCCGAGATACGCAGTATTTT.

The V call is TRBV19, the J call TRBJ2-2; D is undetermined. V lost 5 bases, J lost 0 bases, and 13 bases lay in between. The CDR3 contains 16 residues. Germline-derived CDR1 and CDR2 are LNHDA and SQIVND (reference sequence). The CDR3, as DNA: TGTGCCAGTAGTTCCAAGGTGGGGACGAACACCGGGGAGCTGTTTTTT. Translating it yields CASSSKVGTNTGELFF.